Listed below are T cell receptor beta chains from one sample, sequenced in a study of blood T cell repertoires in COVID-19. Here immunoSEQ multiplex PCR was the method, and the copy in TCRdb shows in-frame clones only, minus some. The table has 190,000 or so clones, approximately 90% seen once; the top ten hold 5.5% to 7.5%. The sample taken for sequencing was peripheral blood. All receptors derive from a man aged 55 to 70 who had recovered from COVID-19. CDR3s include the opening cysteine and the closing phenylalanine or tryptophan. D genes are given only for firm matches. Clone size is shown for a subset of rows, as once, few, many or a class of expanded clone.

d_gene,abundance,j_gene,v_gene,CDR3aa,CDR3nt
TRBD1,-,TRBJ2-2,TRBV11-2,CASTPLGGLGELFF,TGTGCCAGCACCCCCCTAGGGGGCCTCGGGGAGCTGTTTTTT
TRBD2,-,TRBJ2-3,TRBV19,CASTTSGGKDTQYF,TGTGCCAGTACGACTAGCGGGGGGAAAGATACGCAGTATTTT
TRBD2,-,TRBJ2-5,TRBV3-1/TRBV3-2,CASSQDLASGSGETQYF,TGTGCCAGCAGCCAAGATCTTGCTAGCGGGAGTGGAGAGACCCAGTACTTC
TRBD1,-,TRBJ2-7,TRBV6-5,CASSRTGVREQYF,TGTGCCAGCAGCCGGACAGGGGTGCGCGAGCAGTACTTC
TRBD1,-,TRBJ2-7,TRBV3-1/TRBV3-2,CASTQQGAFGEQYF,TGTGCCAGCACCCAACAGGGGGCTTTCGGCGAGCAGTACTTC
-,-,TRBJ1-4,TRBV18,CASSPRQDPSEKLFF,TGTGCCAGCTCACCCCGACAGGACCCTTCAGAAAAACTGTTTTTT
-,-,TRBJ2-7,TRBV6-5,CASSLGGRGDYEQYF,TGTGCCAGCAGCCTCGGAGGCAGGGGGGACTACGAGCAGTACTTC
TRBD1,-,TRBJ1-4,TRBV19,CASKVDRVHEKLFF,TGTGCCAGTAAGGTAGACAGGGTCCATGAAAAACTGTTTTTT
-,-,TRBJ1-2,TRBV5-6,CASSLDRKANYGYTF,TGTGCCAGCAGCTTGGACAGGAAAGCTAACTATGGCTACACCTTC
TRBD1,once,TRBJ2-3,TRBV15,CATRTGGKTDTQYF,TGTGCCACCAGAACAGGGGGCAAGACAGATACGCAGTATTTT
-,-,TRBJ2-1,TRBV18,CASSEGVSSYNEQFF,TGTGCCAGCTCAGAAGGGGTTAGCTCCTACAATGAGCAGTTCTTC
-,-,TRBJ1-5,TRBV12-3/TRBV12-4,CASSSWGGPQHF,TGTGCCAGCAGTTCATGGGGGGGGCCCCAGCATTTT
-,-,TRBJ1-5,TRBV27,CASSPRGGAASNQPQHF,TGTGCCAGCAGTCCCAGGGGTGGGGCGGCTAGCAATCAGCCCCAGCATTTT
TRBD1,once,TRBJ2-2,TRBV3-1/TRBV3-2,CASSHSGTENTGELFF,TGTGCCAGCAGCCATTCCGGGACAGAGAACACCGGGGAGCTGTTTTTT
-,-,TRBJ1-1,TRBV19,CASSPRLPAEAFF,TGTGCCAGTAGTCCCCGACTTCCCGCTGAAGCTTTCTTT
-,-,TRBJ2-7,TRBV11-2,CASSLGREFHEQYF,TGTGCCAGCAGCTTAGGGAGGGAGTTCCACGAGCAGTACTTC
-,-,TRBJ2-7,TRBV6-5,CASSYQQGVLYEQYF,TGTGCCAGCAGTTACCAACAGGGTGTTCTTTACGAGCAGTACTTC
-,-,TRBJ1-1,TRBV5-1,CASSTTLLNTEAFF,TGCGCCAGCAGCACGACACTCCTGAACACTGAAGCTTTCTTT
TRBD2,-,TRBJ2-3,TRBV10-2,CASRILAASSTDTQYF,TGCGCCAGCAGAATACTAGCGGCCTCTAGCACAGATACGCAGTATTTT
TRBD1,once,TRBJ1-2,TRBV2,CASSSQGAGGYTF,TGTGCCAGCAGTTCACAGGGGGCCGGAGGCTACACCTTC
TRBD1,-,TRBJ1-4,TRBV6-5,CATIKGTGEGKLFF,TGTGCCACCATCAAGGGGACAGGGGAGGGAAAACTGTTTTTT
-,once,TRBJ1-1,TRBV28,CASSLVRTEAFF,TGTGCCAGCAGTTTAGTGAGGACTGAAGCTTTCTTT
-,-,TRBJ1-1,TRBV18,CASSGLFTEAFF,TGTGCCAGCTCGGGCCTATTCACTGAAGCTTTCTTT
-,-,TRBJ2-1,TRBV29-1,CSVEPQTDNEQFF,TGCAGCGTTGAACCCCAGACAGACAATGAGCAGTTCTTC
-,-,TRBJ1-1,TRBV6-5,CASRPGAGEIVEAFF,TGTGCCAGCAGGCCCGGAGCCGGTGAAATAGTGGAGGCTTTCTTT
TRBD1,-,TRBJ2-2,TRBV19,CASSISTGAGELFF,TGTGCCAGTAGTATATCAACAGGGGCCGGGGAGCTGTTTTTT
-,-,TRBJ1-5,TRBV11-2,CASSFTGPYSNQPQHF,TGTGCCAGCAGCTTTACAGGTCCTTATAGCAATCAGCCCCAGCATTTT
-,few,TRBJ1-6,TRBV9,CASSVGGSDNSPLHF,TGTGCCAGCAGCGTAGGAGGGTCGGACAATTCACCCCTCCACTTT
TRBD1,-,TRBJ2-6,TRBV5-6,CASSPQDRGAGANVLTF,TGTGCCAGCAGCCCACAGGACAGGGGGGCGGGGGCCAACGTCCTGACTTTC
TRBD2,-,TRBJ2-5,TRBV2,CARGEAGVGETQYF,TGTGCCAGGGGGGAAGCGGGAGTCGGCGAGACCCAGTACTTC
-,few,TRBJ1-2,TRBV10-2,CASSVGVTGYGYTF,TGCGCCAGCAGTGTAGGCGTGACAGGCTATGGCTACACCTTC
-,-,TRBJ1-1,TRBV3-1/TRBV3-2,CASSQDWGLKEAFF,TGTGCCAGCAGCCAAGATTGGGGGCTGAAGGAAGCTTTCTTT
-,-,TRBJ2-7,TRBV11-3,CASSLVAGYEQYF,TGTGCCAGCAGCTTAGTTGCGGGATACGAGCAGTACTTC
TRBD1,-,TRBJ1-1,TRBV5-1,CASMVTGLNTEAFF,TGCGCCAGCATGGTGACAGGGTTGAACACTGAAGCTTTCTTT
TRBD1,-,TRBJ2-7,TRBV27,CASSTPGTGTYEQYF,TGTGCCAGCAGCACCCCCGGGACAGGCACCTACGAGCAGTACTTC
-,few,TRBJ1-3,TRBV25-1,CASRGQVSGNTIYF,TGTGCCAGCAGAGGCCAGGTCTCTGGAAACACCATATATTTT
-,-,TRBJ1-2,TRBV9,CASSVGSGEHGYTF,TGTGCCAGCAGCGTAGGATCCGGGGAACATGGCTACACCTTC
TRBD1,once,TRBJ1-5,TRBV15,CATSRGQGAGQPQHF,TGTGCCACCAGCAGGGGACAGGGGGCGGGTCAGCCCCAGCATTTT
-,-,TRBJ2-4,TRBV4-1,CASQLLAKNIQYF,TGCGCGAGTCAACTACTAGCCAAAAACATTCAGTACTTC
-,-,TRBJ2-3,TRBV5-1,CASNRGTTDTQYF,TGCGCCAGCAACCGGGGAACCACAGATACGCAGTATTTT
-,-,TRBJ2-6,TRBV3-1/TRBV3-2,CASSQTWAGANVLTF,TGTGCCAGCAGCCAAACCTGGGCGGGGGCCAACGTCCTGACTTTC
-,-,TRBJ1-4,TRBV6-2/TRBV6-3,CASSSRGEKLFF,TGTGCCAGCAGTTCCCGAGGTGAAAAACTGTTTTTT
-,-,TRBJ2-3,TRBV5-1,CASSLGSPDTQYF,TGCGCCAGCAGCTTGGGCAGTCCCGATACGCAGTATTTT
TRBD2,-,TRBJ2-6,TRBV9,CASSVRLADPSGANVLTF,TGTGCCAGCAGCGTCCGACTAGCGGACCCCTCTGGGGCCAACGTCCTGACTTTC
-,-,TRBJ2-3,TRBV19,CASSDYGSTDTQYF,TGTGCCAGTAGTGACTACGGGAGCACAGATACGCAGTATTTT
-,once,TRBJ2-7,TRBV6-6,CASSETSSYEQYF,TGTGCCAGCAGTGAGACAAGCTCCTACGAGCAGTACTTC
TRBD2,-,TRBJ2-7,TRBV28,CASSSPTSGRAVEQYF,TGTGCCAGCAGTTCACCGACTAGCGGGAGGGCCGTCGAGCAGTACTTC
TRBD1,-,TRBJ2-4,TRBV2,CASSGDRGTAGNIQYF,TGTGCCAGCAGTGGAGACAGGGGGACAGCCGGGAACATTCAGTACTTC
-,-,TRBJ2-1,TRBV10-3,CAISESSAGTGDEQFF,TGTGCCATCAGTGAGTCGTCGGCGGGGACCGGGGATGAGCAGTTCTTC
-,-,TRBJ2-7,TRBV18,CASSPRGESSYEQYF,TGTGCCAGCTCACCACGGGGGGAGAGCTCCTACGAGCAGTACTTC
TRBD1,-,TRBJ2-5,TRBV5-1,CASSPWTGEGETQYF,TGCGCCAGCAGCCCCTGGACAGGGGAGGGGGAGACCCAGTACTTC
-,-,TRBJ2-7,TRBV6-5,CASIRDRANEQYF,TGTGCCAGCATTCGAGACAGAGCGAACGAGCAGTACTTC
-,-,TRBJ1-1,TRBV4-2,CASSQEWGGTEAFF,TGTGCCAGCAGCCAAGAATGGGGGGGCACTGAAGCTTTCTTT
-,-,TRBJ1-1,TRBV5-1,CASSFGGADTEAFF,TGCGCCAGCAGTTTCGGGGGGGCAGACACTGAAGCTTTCTTT